The source of this T cell receptor (beta chain) is a study of cytomegalovirus exposure and HLA in healthy donors. Across the whole study: Earlier sequencing of approximately 200 million T cells yielded around 100 million unique TCR beta sequences. Study-level findings and limits: In vitro, a few CMV-associated chains proved specific for CMV antigens. What a later analysis reportedly showed was that an Asian-associated ancestry cluster had fewer N-insertions than the approximately 700-donor mean.

V was shortened by 5 bases and J by 1 base, with 15 bases between the two germline ends. The CDR3 is 15 residues long. Germline V gives CDR1 MDHEN, CDR2 SYDVKM. Regarding this clone: As yet, its antigen is unknown.

The PCR contained 60 Vbeta and 13 Jbeta primers. Using immunoSEQ multiplex PCR, the repertoire was profiled, and TCRdb retains in-frame clones only, with some absent. Among 90,000 to 140,000 clones, around 74% were seen once, and the ten largest hold roughly 8.6%. This clonotype was obtained from a woman aged 40-49 years in good health and CMV-seropositive. Sequencing was done on a sample of PBMCs. The chain is built from TRBV28 and TRBJ2-7, with a tentative D call TRBD1 (7 bases). The CDR3 region has the DNA TGTGCCAGCAGTCGCCCGACAGGGACTTCCTACGAGCAGTACTTC. As protein: CASSRPTGTSYEQYF.